One sample yielded the 32 T cell receptor beta chains listed below, sequenced in a study of blood T cells in healthy people across ages. The authors ran a second PCR of about 6 to 11 cycles using a sample-barcoded 5' primer and a J-beta primer mix. In TCRdb, the 5' RACE reads were re-called with MiXCR into one record per CDR3 protein. This table has hundreds of thousands of distinct CDR3 sequences, roughly 31% appearing once. Material: blood. These receptors were collected from a woman at least 80 years old in good health.

This clonotype was observed many times. A much larger clone differs by one base, so this may be a read error. The rearrangement uses TRBV5-1 and TRBJ2-1; the D is unclear. Judging by the DNA end, TRBJ2-7 fits better; the J call may be wrong. This CDR3 has 14 residues. Germline lookup yields CDR1 SGHRS and CDR2 YFSETQ. The CDR3 here is CASSRTVSYNEQYF. The CDR3 DNA sequence: TGTGCCAGCAGTCGGACGGTCTCCTACAATGAGCAGTACTTC.

This chain uses TRBV7-9 with TRBJ1-2; D is unresolved. The CDR3 is made up of 15 amino acids. Germline V gene lookup returns CDR1 SEHNR and CDR2 FQNEAQ (reference sequence). V was cut by 4 bases and J by 2 bases, with 14 bases left in between. This CDR3 reads CASSSAAARNYGYTF. DNA of the CDR3: TGTGCCAGCAGCTCGGCGGCGGCACGGAACTATGGCTACACCTTC.

This clonotype showed up just a few times. CDR3 nucleotide sequence: TGTGCCAGCAGGCGACAGGGTGACGAAAAACTGTTTTTT. Amino acids: CASRRQGDEKLFF. The chain uses TRBV2 and TRBJ1-4; TRBD1 matches 7 bases. The V gene's germline CDR1 is SNHLY and CDR2 FYNNEI. The length of the CDR3 is 13 residues. Trimming removed 6 bases from V and 8 bases from J; junction bases left unmatched: 6.

The chain employs TRBV3-1 and TRBJ2-3; D unresolved. The CDR3 consists of 16 residues. Germline loops: CDR1 LGHDT, CDR2 YNNKEL (reference sequence). V lost 4 bases and J lost 2, with 16 bases in between. The CDR3 sequence is CASSLTGHYSTDTQYF. CDR3 sequence (DNA): TGTGCCAGCAGCCTTACCGGGCATTACTCCACAGATACGCAGTATTTT.

Turning to this clonotype: A much larger clone lies a single base off, so this may be a read error. This chain joins TRBV27 and TRBJ2-7; 9 bases match TRBD2. The germline gives CDR1 MNHEY, CDR2 SMNVEV (reference sequence). CDR3 length equals 15 residues. The CDR3 is CACSPWLAGVREQYF. The CDR3 nucleotides are TGTGCCTGCAGTCCCTGGTTAGCGGGGGTTAGGGAGCAGTACTTC.

This clonotype has at least ten counts. The V call is TRBV20-1, the J call TRBJ2-4; D assignment may be TRBD1 or TRBD2 (5 bases each). V lost 5 bases, J lost 1 base, and 27 bases lay in between. Germline V gives CDR1 DFQATT, CDR2 SNEGSKA (reference sequence). The CDR3 totals 19 residues. CDR3 sequence reads: CSARYGAGRGMLAKNIQYF. CDR3 nucleotides: TGCAGTGCTCGTTACGGGGCCGGTAGGGGTATGTTGGCCAAAAACATTCAGTACTTC.

This clonotype has only a few counts. Given a much more abundant clone one base away, this may be a read error. The chain uses TRBV5-1 and TRBJ2-4, with TRBD1 as a possible D gene (5 bases). The CDR3 is 14 residues long. Germline V CDR1 and CDR2: SGHRS, YFSETQ. V lost 3 bases, J lost 3 bases, and 10 bases lay in between. CDR3 sequence (DNA): TGCGCCAGCAGCTGGATCGACAGCAAAAACATTCAGTACTTC. It codes for CASSWIDSKNIQYF. Filled out from reference TRBV5-1 and TRBJ2-4, the complete variable domain reads KAGVTQTPRYLIKTRGQQVTLSCSPISGHRSVSWYQQTPGQGLQFLFEYFSETQRNKGNFPGRFSGRQFSNSRSEMNVSTLELGDSALYLCASSWIDSKNIQYFGAGTRLSVL.

The chain recombines TRBV20-1 with TRBJ1-1; D not certain. Germline values: CDR1 DFQATT, CDR2 SNEGSKA (reference sequence). The CDR3 spans 13 residues. The V gene lost 0 bases and the J gene lost 1 base, with 6 bases spanning the gap. CDR3 sequence reads: CSARERTNTEAFF. The CDR3 DNA follows: TGCAGTGCTAGAGAGCGGACGAACACTGAAGCTTTCTTT.

This clonotype was detected many times. The CDR3 loop is CASSLDGSPVDTQYF. The CDR3 coding sequence is TGCGCCAGCAGCTTGGACGGATCCCCGGTAGATACGCAGTATTTT. V gene TRBV5-1 combines with J gene TRBJ2-3; D unclear. The CDR3 sequence is 15 residues long. Trimming stripped 0 bases from V and 5 bases from J, with 13 bases between. Germline assignment: CDR1 SGHRS and CDR2 YFSETQ.

This clonotype was seen once. With a much larger clone just one base away, this may be a read error. The chain joins TRBV24-1 to TRBJ2-1, with D tentatively TRBD1 or TRBD2 (5 bases each). V was cut by 3 bases and J by 6 bases, with 14 bases left in between. This CDR3 region has 15 residues. Germline V gene sequence: CDR1 KGHDR, CDR2 SFDVKD. The CDR3 DNA sequence: TGTGCCACCAGTGATGCACTAGTGGGGGTCAATGAGCAGTTCTTC. Amino acids: CATSDALVGVNEQFF.

The chain links TRBV7-8 to TRBJ1-5; perhaps TRBD1 as D (6 bases). V dropped 0 bases and J dropped 15 bases, with 12 bases sitting between them. CDR3 length: 12 amino acids. Germline V lookup: CDR1 SGHVS, CDR2 FQNEAQ. The DNA for the CDR3 is TGTGCCAGCAGCTTAGCGACAGGCCACTTGCATTTT. Protein: CASSLATGHLHF. The full variable domain, completed using reference TRBV7-8 and TRBJ1-5, is GAGVSQSPRYKVAKRGQDVALRCDPISGHVSLFWYQQALGQGPEFLTYFQNEAQLDKSGLPSDRFFAERPEGSVSTLKIQRTQQEDSAVYLCASSLATGHLHFGDGTRLSIL.

This clonotype has a count of ten or more. The rearrangement links TRBV20-1 to TRBJ2-3; TRBD2 matches at 7 bases. Germline V gene data show CDR1 as DFQATT and CDR2 as SNEGSKA (reference sequence). The CDR3 has 16 residues. Trimming removed 1 base from V and 1 base from J; junction bases left unmatched: 8. DNA for the CDR3: TGCAGTGCTAGAGCTCTGAGCGGGGTAGGCACAGATACGCAGTATTTT. Its translation is CSARALSGVGTDTQYF.

This clonotype was recorded at least ten times. The chain employs TRBV7-3 and TRBJ1-2, with D possibly being TRBD1 (6 bases). Germline CDR1 SGHTA, CDR2 FQGTGA. The CDR3 spans 14 residues. The V end was cut by 5 bases, the J end by 8 bases, with 18 bases between. This CDR3 reads CASSPDGGRVGYTF. The CDR3 coding sequence is TGTGCCAGCAGCCCTGATGGGGGGCGCGTCGGCTACACCTTC.

The CDR3 loop is CASSRETWPLHF. CDR3 nucleotide sequence: TGTGCCAGCAGCCGTGAAACGTGGCCCCTCCACTTT. The rearrangement links TRBV12-3 or TRBV12-4 to TRBJ1-6; D is ambiguous. The CDR3 is 12 residues long. V lost 6 bases and J 13 bases, leaving 13 bases between the germline ends.

This clonotype was picked up many times. A read error may produce the germline difference seen at one junction end. The chain recombines TRBV7-7 with TRBJ2-5, with D perhaps matching TRBD1 or TRBD2 (6 bases each). The CDR3 covers 17 residues. In germline, CDR1 is SSHAT, CDR2 FNYEAQ (reference sequence). The CDR3 DNA reads TGTGCTAGCAGCTCAGGTGGTACAGGGAGAGGAGGGGAGACCCAGTACTTC. Translated, it gives CASSSGGTGRGGETQYF.

A word on this clonotype: A single base separates this from a much larger clone, so it may be a read error. The genes are TRBV5-1 and TRBJ2-5, with D maybe TRBD2 (5 bases). Deletions cut 7 bases from V and 0 bases from J, with 19 bases between. CDR3 length equals 16 residues. Per germline, CDR1 SGHRS and CDR2 YFSETQ. CDR3 sequence (DNA): TGCGCCAGCTCCCTTGGAGCTGGAGGCTACCAAGAGACCCAGTACTTC. Protein: CASSLGAGGYQETQYF.

This clonotype appeared a few times. A much larger clone lies a single base off, so this may be a read error. The chain couples TRBV12-3 or TRBV12-4 to TRBJ2-1, with TRBD2 matching 12 bases. After removal of 7 bases from V and 8 bases from J, the junction contained 9 bases not matched to a gene. This CDR3 has 15 amino acids. The CDR3 loop reads CASTWGLAGSYEQFF. In nucleotides, the CDR3 is TGTGCCAGCACTTGGGGACTAGCGGGTAGCTATGAGCAGTTCTTC.

This clonotype was seen ten or more times. The chain links TRBV12-3 or TRBV12-4 to TRBJ2-7; D perhaps matches TRBD1 (5 bases). Deletions cut 1 base from V and 3 bases from J, with 10 bases between. The CDR3 covers 14 residues. CDR3 amino acids: CASSLDGAGYEQYF. The CDR3 DNA reads as TGTGCCAGCAGTTTAGATGGGGCTGGCTACGAGCAGTACTTC.

In its sample, this clonotype was seen many times. The chain combines TRBV18 with TRBJ2-3; 9 bases match TRBD2. The CDR3 is 16 residues long. The V gene end was trimmed by 1 base and the J gene end by 4 bases; junction bases not matched to a gene: 6. Germline V CDR1 and CDR2: KGHSH, LQKENI. The CDR3 coding sequence is TGTGCCAGCTCACCACGGACGGGACTAGCAGCAGATACGCAGTATTTT. This codes for CASSPRTGLAADTQYF.

The rearrangement joins TRBV6-2 or TRBV6-3 to TRBJ1-2; the D gene is possibly TRBD1 (6 bases). With 5 bases removed from V and 8 bases from J, the gap between germline ends came to 15 bases. This CDR3 has 13 amino acids. The germline gives CDR1 MNHEY, CDR2 SVGEGT. CDR3 coding DNA: TGTGCCAGCAGTCTTGGACAGTTACAAGGCTACACCTTC. Amino acids: CASSLGQLQGYTF.

This clonotype was counted ten times or more. Just one base apart from a much larger clone, this may be a read error. The chain is built from TRBV7-6 and TRBJ1-4, with 8 bases fitting TRBD1. This CDR3 has 14 residues. Germline CDR1 and CDR2: SGHVS and FNYEAQ. The CDR3 DNA follows: TGTGCCAGCAGCTCCGGGACAGGCCCCGGAAAACGGTTTTTT. The encoded protein is CASSSGTGPGKRFF.

This clonotype appeared a few times. The chain is built from TRBV7-3 and TRBJ2-5; perhaps TRBD2 as D (7 bases). Germline assignment: CDR1 SGHTA and CDR2 FQGTGA. With 2 bases removed from V and 1 base from J, the gap between germline ends came to 11 bases. The CDR3 totals 15 residues. The CDR3 DNA sequence: TGTGCCAGCAGCTTAGAGGGGGGGGCCCAAGAGACCCAGTACTTC. Its protein is CASSLEGGAQETQYF.

V is TRBV6-5 and J is TRBJ1-4, with 8 bases lining up with TRBD1. From germline, CDR1 is MNHEY and CDR2 SVGAGI. The V gene end was trimmed by 2 bases and the J gene end by 7 bases; junction bases not matched to a gene: 9. The CDR3 extends over 16 amino acids. The CDR3 loop reads CASSYRRTGQAEKLFF. The DNA of the CDR3 is TGTGCCAGCAGTTACCGCAGGACAGGGCAGGCTGAAAAACTGTTTTTT.

The rearrangement joins TRBV20-1 to TRBJ1-1; possibly TRBD1 for D (6 bases). Trimming removed 0 bases at V and 3 bases at J, with 17 bases between. The CDR3 runs to 16 residues. Germline V gives CDR1 DFQATT, CDR2 SNEGSKA (reference sequence). In DNA form, the CDR3 reads TGCAGTGCTAGAGATTGGGGGGCGGGTAGGGACACTGAAGCTTTCTTT. Protein: CSARDWGAGRDTEAFF.

This clonotype was seen ten or more times. J is TRBJ2-3 and V is TRBV3-1; 7 bases line up with TRBD2. CDR1 and CDR2 from the germline V gene are LGHDT and YNNKEL (reference sequence). The trim removed 1 base at V and 2 bases at J, leaving 6 bases unmatched. The CDR3 loop spans 16 amino acids. Written as DNA, the CDR3 is TGTGCCAGCAGCCAAGCGGGGACTACCTACACAGATACGCAGTATTTT. Translation gives CASSQAGTTYTDTQYF.

The table lists this clonotype with many counts. V gene TRBV5-1 combines with J gene TRBJ2-7, with D perhaps TRBD1 (6 bases). In germline, CDR1 is SGHRS, CDR2 YFSETQ. V was cut by 3 bases and J by 4 bases, with 14 bases left in between. This CDR3 comprises 14 residues. The CDR3 bases are TGCGCCAGCAGCTCTAGGGGGAACCTATACGAGCAGTACTTC. Its protein product is CASSSRGNLYEQYF.

This clonotype appeared many times. The chain couples TRBV2 to TRBJ1-2, with D maybe TRBD1 (5 bases). V shed 2 bases and J shed 0 bases, with 7 bases lying between them. The CDR3 has 14 residues. Germline CDR1 is SNHLY and CDR2 is FYNNEI. The CDR3: CASSETRANYGYTF. DNA for the CDR3: TGTGCCAGCAGTGAAACCAGGGCTAACTATGGCTACACCTTC.

This chain uses TRBV7-9 with TRBJ2-1; D possibly corresponds to TRBD2 (5 bases). The CDR3 length is 15 residues. Trimming stripped 6 bases from V and 3 bases from J, with 15 bases between. Germline V CDR1 and CDR2: SEHNR, FQNEAQ (reference sequence). The CDR3 region has the DNA TGTGCCAGCAGACCACCCCTACTAGGCTACAATGAGCAGTTCTTC. It encodes CASRPPLLGYNEQFF.

At least ten counts were recorded for this clonotype. The chain couples TRBV28 to TRBJ1-5; 10 bases agree with TRBD1. Germline lookup yields CDR1 MDHEN and CDR2 SYDVKM. V lost 3 bases and J lost 7; bases outside the gene matches: 6. The CDR3 spans 15 residues. This chain's CDR3 is CASSLGQGYRQPQHF. The CDR3 region has the DNA TGTGCCAGCAGTTTGGGACAGGGGTATCGGCAGCCCCAGCATTTT.

This clonotype was detected only once. A much larger clone lies one base from this, so it may be a read error. The genes are TRBV7-9 and TRBJ2-1, with TRBD2 identical over 8 bases. V was pared by 5 bases and J by 5 bases, with 5 bases of the junction left unmatched. CDR3 length equals 14 residues. The germline V gene encodes CDR1 SEHNR and CDR2 FQNEAQ (reference sequence). The CDR3 region is CASSGAGVNNEQFF. The CDR3 DNA follows: TGTGCCAGCAGCGGAGCGGGGGTCAACAATGAGCAGTTCTTC.

This clonotype has a count of ten or more. CDR3 sequence (DNA): TGTGCCAGCAGCTCCCCCCGGCTAGGTGGGCAGGAGACCCAGTACTTC. Translating it yields CASSSPRLGGQETQYF. The chain recombines TRBV7-2 with TRBJ2-5; D call uncertain. The CDR3 consists of 16 residues. The V end was cut by 4 bases, the J end by 5 bases, with 20 bases between. Germline V gene data show CDR1 as SGHTA and CDR2 as FQGNSA.

This clonotype occurred many times. The V call is TRBV6-1, the J call TRBJ2-7, with no clear D. CDR3 length: 13 residues. V lost 7 bases and J 0 bases, leaving 10 bases between the germline ends. Germline lookup yields CDR1 MNHNS and CDR2 SASEGT. CDR3 region: CASTTDASYEQYF. CDR3 nucleotide sequence: TGTGCCAGCACGACCGACGCCTCCTACGAGCAGTACTTC.